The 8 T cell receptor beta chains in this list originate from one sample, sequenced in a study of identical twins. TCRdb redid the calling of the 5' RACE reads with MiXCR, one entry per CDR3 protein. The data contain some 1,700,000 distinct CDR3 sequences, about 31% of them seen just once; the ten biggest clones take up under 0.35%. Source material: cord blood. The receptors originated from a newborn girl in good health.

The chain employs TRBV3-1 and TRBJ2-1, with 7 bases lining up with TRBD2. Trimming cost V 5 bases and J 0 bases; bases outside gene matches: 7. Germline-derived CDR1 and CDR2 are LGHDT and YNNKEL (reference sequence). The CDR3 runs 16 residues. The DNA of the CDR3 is TGTGCCAGCAGCAGAAAAGCGGGGAGCTCCTACAATGAGCAGTTCTTC. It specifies CASSRKAGSSYNEQFF.

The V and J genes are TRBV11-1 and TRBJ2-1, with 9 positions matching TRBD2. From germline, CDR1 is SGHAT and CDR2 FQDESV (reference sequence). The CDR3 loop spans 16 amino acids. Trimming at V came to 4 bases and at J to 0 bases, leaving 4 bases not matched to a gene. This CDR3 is CASSSIAGVSYNEQFF. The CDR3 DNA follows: TGTGCCAGCAGCTCAATAGCGGGAGTCTCCTACAATGAGCAGTTCTTC.

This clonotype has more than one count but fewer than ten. The CDR3 spells CASSVVAGEQSDTQYF. CDR3 coding DNA: TGTGCCAGCAGCGTAGTAGCGGGAGAACAGAGCGATACGCAGTATTTT. This sequence joins TRBV9 and TRBJ2-3; TRBD2 aligns across 9 bases. The germline CDR1 and CDR2 sequences are SGDLS and YYNGEE. The junction had 8 bases not matched to a gene; V was cut back by 0 bases and J by 6 bases. CDR3 length equals 16 residues.

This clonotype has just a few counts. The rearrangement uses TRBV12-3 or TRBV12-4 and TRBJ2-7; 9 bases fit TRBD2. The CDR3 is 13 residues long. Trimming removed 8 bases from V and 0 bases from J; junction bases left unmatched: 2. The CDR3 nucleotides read TGTGCCAGCGCTAGCGGGGACTCCTACGAGCAGTACTTC. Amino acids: CASASGDSYEQYF.

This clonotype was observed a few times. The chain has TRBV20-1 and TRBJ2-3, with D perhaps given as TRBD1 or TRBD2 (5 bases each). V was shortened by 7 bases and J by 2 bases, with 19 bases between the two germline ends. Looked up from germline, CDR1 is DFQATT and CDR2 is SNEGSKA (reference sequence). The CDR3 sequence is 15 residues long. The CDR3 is CSVVPVRGYTDTQYF. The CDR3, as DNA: TGCAGTGTAGTGCCGGTGAGGGGATACACAGATACGCAGTATTTT.

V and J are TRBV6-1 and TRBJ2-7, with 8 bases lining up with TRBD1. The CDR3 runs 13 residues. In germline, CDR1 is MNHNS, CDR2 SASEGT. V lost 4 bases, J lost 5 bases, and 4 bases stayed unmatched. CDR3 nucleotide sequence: TGTGCCAGCAGTGTACAGGGGGAGGACGAGCAGTACTTC. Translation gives CASSVQGEDEQYF.

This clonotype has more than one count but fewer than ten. The CDR3 reads CASATAGELFF. DNA for the CDR3: TGTGCCAGTGCAACGGCCGGGGAGCTGTTTTTT. V gene TRBV13 combines with J gene TRBJ2-2; D gene uncertain. CDR3 size: 11 residues. CDR1 is PRHDT, CDR2 FYEKMQ, per germline (reference sequence). Between the trimmed V and J ends, which lost 9 bases and 6 bases, there was a span of 8 bases.

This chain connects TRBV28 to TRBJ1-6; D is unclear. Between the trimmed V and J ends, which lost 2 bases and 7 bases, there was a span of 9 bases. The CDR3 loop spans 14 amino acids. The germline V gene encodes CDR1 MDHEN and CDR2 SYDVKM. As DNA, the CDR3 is TGTGCCAGCAGTTTAGGGGTTTTGAATTCACCCCTCCACTTT. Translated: CASSLGVLNSPLHF.